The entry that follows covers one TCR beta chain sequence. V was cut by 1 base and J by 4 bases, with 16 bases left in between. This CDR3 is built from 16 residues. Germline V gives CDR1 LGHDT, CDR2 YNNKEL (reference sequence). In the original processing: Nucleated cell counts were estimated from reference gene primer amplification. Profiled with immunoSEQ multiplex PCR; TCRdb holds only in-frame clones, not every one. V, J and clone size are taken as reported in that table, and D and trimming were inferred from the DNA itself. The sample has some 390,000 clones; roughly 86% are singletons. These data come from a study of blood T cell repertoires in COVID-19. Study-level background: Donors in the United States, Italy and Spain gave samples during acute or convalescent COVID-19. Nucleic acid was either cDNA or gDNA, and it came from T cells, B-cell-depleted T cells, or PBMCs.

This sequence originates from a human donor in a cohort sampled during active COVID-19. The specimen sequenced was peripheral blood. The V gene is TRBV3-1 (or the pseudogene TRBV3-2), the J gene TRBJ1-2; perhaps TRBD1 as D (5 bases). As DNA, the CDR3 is TGTGCCAGCAGCCAAGCCCCGGCGGGGGGGAGCTATGGCTACACCTTC. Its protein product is CASSQAPAGGSYGYTF.